These 32 T cell receptor beta chains share one sample of origin, sequenced in a study of shared clonotypes between healthy human individuals. Sequenced by immunoSEQ multiplex PCR; TCRdb stores in-frame clones only, minus some. The sample lists 2 million to 2.5 million clones, approximately 96% seen once, with 0.1% to 0.15% in the top ten. The sequenced sample consisted of naive CD4+ T cells sorted from blood. The subset: CD45RA+ positively selected. The receptors were sampled from a man between 18 and 29 years old in good health.

This chain links TRBV19 with TRBJ2-1; D is undetermined. V gave up 7 bases and J gave up 4 bases, with 17 bases separating them. Germline CDR1 LNHDA, CDR2 SQIVND (reference sequence). This CDR3 region has 15 residues. The CDR3 coding sequence is TGTGCCAGTAAACCCGCCCTGGTAGGTTACAATGAGCAGTTCTTC. This encodes CASKPALVGYNEQFF.

A word on this clone: This CDR3 is also generated by other DNA sequences in the sample. The chain is built from TRBV18 and TRBJ2-7; 8 bases align to TRBD1. The germline gives CDR1 KGHSH, CDR2 LQKENI. The CDR3 totals 15 residues. With 2 bases clipped from V and 2 bases from J, the junction kept 5 bases outside the gene matches. CDR3 loop: CASSPSAGGPYEQYF. The CDR3 bases are TGTGCCAGCTCACCAAGCGCAGGGGGCCCCTACGAGCAGTACTTC.

CDR3 sequence (DNA): TGCGCCAGCAGCTGGGGGGACAGGGATTTCGATGGCTACACCTTC. Its translation is CASSWGDRDFDGYTF. The chain combines TRBV5-1 with TRBJ1-2; 9 bases fit TRBD1. The V and J ends lost 3 bases and 6 bases, in that order; junction bases with no gene match: 9. Germline-derived CDR1 and CDR2 are SGHRS and YFSETQ. The CDR3 is 15 residues long.

The chain joins TRBV6-5 to TRBJ1-6; the D gene is possibly TRBD1 (6 bases). The V end lost 0 bases, the J end lost 8 bases, and 8 bases lay between the germline ends. The germline gives CDR1 MNHEY, CDR2 SVGAGI. The length of the CDR3 is 14 residues. The chain's CDR3 is CASSYSNRDSPLHF. Here the CDR3 DNA reads TGTGCCAGCAGTTACTCTAACAGGGATTCACCCCTCCACTTT.

The V and J genes are TRBV19 and TRBJ2-3; D remains ambiguous. Germline V gene sequence: CDR1 LNHDA, CDR2 SQIVND (reference sequence). Trimming took off 3 bases at V and 2 bases at J, with 9 bases between the two ends. The CDR3 extends over 14 amino acids. CDR3 amino acids: CASSMGGNTDTQYF. Written as DNA, the CDR3 is TGTGCCAGTAGTATGGGTGGGAACACAGATACGCAGTATTTT.

CDR3 DNA: TGTGCCAGCAGCGACGTACCGCCAGGGACGATTGGCACAGATACGCAGTATTTT. As protein: CASSDVPPGTIGTDTQYF. The J gene is TRBJ2-3, the V gene TRBV9, with D possibly being TRBD1 or TRBD2 (5 bases each). Between the trimmed V and J ends, which lost 3 bases and 1 base, there was a span of 21 bases. The V gene's germline CDR1 is SGDLS and CDR2 YYNGEE. CDR3 size: 18 residues.

The gene calls are TRBV30 and TRBJ2-5, with 7 bases identical to TRBD2. This CDR3 comprises 14 residues. V shed 2 bases and J 4 bases; nucleotides not matched to a gene: 7. Germline CDR1 and CDR2: GTSNPN and SVGIG (reference sequence). The CDR3 DNA follows: TGTGCCTGGAGTAGGAGCGGGGTGGGAGAGACCCAGTACTTC. This encodes CAWSRSGVGETQYF.

This clone was detected only once. This chain connects TRBV4-1 to TRBJ1-1, with D maybe TRBD1 (6 bases). Per the germline V gene, CDR1 is MGHRA and CDR2 is YSYEKL. This CDR3 has 16 residues. The V end was cut by 1 base, the J end by 4 bases, with 16 bases between. The CDR3, as DNA: TGCGCCAGCAGCCAAGTGGGGGCAGAGGTAAGCACTGAAGCTTTCTTT. Amino acid sequence: CASSQVGAEVSTEAFF.

V usage is TRBV12-5 and J usage is TRBJ2-3, with TRBD1 identical over 7 bases. Trimming removed 3 bases from V and 1 base from J; junction bases left unmatched: 4. CDR1 is LGHNT and CDR2 is FRNRAP in the germline V gene. The CDR3 covers 15 residues. The CDR3 DNA reads as TGTGCTAGTGGTTTTAGGCAGGGGGGCACAGATACGCAGTATTTT. It is translated as CASGFRQGGTDTQYF.

The chain recombines TRBV5-6 with TRBJ2-1, with D unresolved. The germline V and J ends were trimmed by 0 bases and 9 bases, with 13 bases remaining between them. The CDR3 has 14 amino acids. Germline V gene lookup returns CDR1 SGHDT and CDR2 YYEEEE. The CDR3 DNA follows: TGTGCCAGCAGCTTGGCCTCCCCATCCAGTGAGCAGTTCTTC. Translating it yields CASSLASPSSEQFF.

With respect to this clone: The sample carries other DNA sequences with the same CDR3. The chain carries TRBV30 and TRBJ2-7, with a possible D match to TRBD1 (6 bases). Germline V gene sequence: CDR1 GTSNPN, CDR2 SVGIG (reference sequence). The CDR3 has 11 amino acids. With 0 bases removed from V and 6 bases from J, the gap between germline ends came to 6 bases. The CDR3, as DNA: TGTGCCTGGAGTGTCAGGGGCGAGCAGTACTTC. Its protein product is CAWSVRGEQYF.

The V call is TRBV11-2, the J call TRBJ1-5, with D possibly matching TRBD1 (6 bases). Germline assignment: CDR1 SGHAT and CDR2 FQNNGV. This CDR3 has 16 amino acids. V dropped 2 bases and J dropped 4 bases, with 15 bases sitting between them. This chain's CDR3 is CASSLNTGSPNQPQHF. Here the CDR3 DNA reads TGTGCCAGCAGCTTAAATACAGGGTCGCCAAATCAGCCCCAGCATTTT.

The chain employs TRBV2 and TRBJ2-7; 7 positions match TRBD1. Germline V gene data show CDR1 as SNHLY and CDR2 as FYNNEI. The CDR3 extends over 14 amino acids. Unmatched junction bases numbered 10, after V lost 8 bases and J lost 3 bases. In nucleotides, the CDR3 is TGTGCCAGCCGACCGGGACAGTCGCACTACGAGCAGTACTTC. The encoded protein is CASRPGQSHYEQYF.

This chain links TRBV7-8 with TRBJ1-2, with D unclear. The CDR3 extends over 17 amino acids. Trimming pared 2 bases from V and 4 bases from J, leaving 20 bases between. In germline, CDR1 is SGHVS, CDR2 FQNEAQ. CDR3 residues: CASSLTPISDGRYGYTF. CDR3 sequence (DNA): TGTGCCAGCAGCTTAACCCCCATATCGGATGGGCGCTATGGCTACACCTTC.

This sequence joins TRBV7-9 and TRBJ2-3; D is ambiguous. CDR1 is SEHNR and CDR2 is FQNEAQ in the germline V gene (reference sequence). This CDR3 region has 15 residues. Trimming stripped 2 bases from V and 1 base from J, with 10 bases between. The CDR3 nucleotides are TGTGCCAGCAGCTTACAGGCAGGCGGCACAGATACGCAGTATTTT. This encodes CASSLQAGGTDTQYF.

The chain carries TRBV20-1 and TRBJ2-7, with a tentative D call TRBD2 (6 bases). Germline values: CDR1 DFQATT, CDR2 SNEGSKA (reference sequence). V was trimmed by 4 bases and J by 3 bases, leaving 7 bases between them. The CDR3 covers 11 residues. The CDR3, as DNA: TGCAGTGCTAAGCGGGTCTACGAGCAGTACTTC. Protein: CSAKRVYEQYF.

The rearrangement joins TRBV7-2 to TRBJ1-2, with TRBD1 matching 9 bases. Germline assignment: CDR1 SGHTA and CDR2 FQGNSA. CDR3 length equals 13 residues. After removal of 7 bases from V and 6 bases from J, the junction contained 6 bases not matched to a gene. CDR3 nucleotide sequence: TGTGCCAGCACCCAGGGACAGGGAGATGGCTACACCTTC. It codes for CASTQGQGDGYTF.

This chain connects TRBV2 to TRBJ1-3; 9 bases are shared with TRBD1. From germline, CDR1 is SNHLY and CDR2 FYNNEI. The CDR3 runs 16 residues. V trimming: 6 bases; J trimming: 2 bases; junction bases outside the gene matches: 8. The CDR3 region has the DNA TGTGCCAGCAGCGTCAACAGGGGGCTGACTGGAAACACCATATATTTT. This codes for CASSVNRGLTGNTIYF.

V and J are TRBV9 and TRBJ2-3; a weak D match, TRBD2 (6 bases). The V end was cut by 3 bases, the J end by 6 bases, with 8 bases between. This CDR3 comprises 12 residues. Germline V gene sequence: CDR1 SGDLS, CDR2 YYNGEE. The DNA for the CDR3 is TGTGCCAGCAGCGGACGGGGGGATACGCAGTATTTT. It is translated as CASSGRGDTQYF.

The chain carries TRBV20-1 and TRBJ1-1; no clear D. Trimming stripped 7 bases from V and 1 base from J, with 7 bases between. The CDR3 consists of 11 residues. Germline CDR1 is DFQATT and CDR2 is SNEGSKA (reference sequence). The CDR3 nucleotides are TGCAGTGGACTCACGAACACTGAAGCTTTCTTT. It encodes CSGLTNTEAFF.

This clone was recorded once. This chain connects TRBV11-2 to TRBJ2-7; TRBD1 matches 7 bases. This CDR3 has 15 residues. Looked up from germline, CDR1 is SGHAT and CDR2 is FQNNGV. The junction had 10 bases not matched to a gene; V was cut back by 5 bases and J by 3 bases. The CDR3 sequence: CASSPWTGPGYEQYF. CDR3 DNA: TGTGCCAGCAGCCCGTGGACAGGTCCAGGCTACGAGCAGTACTTC.

The rearrangement joins TRBV30 to TRBJ1-6; TRBD1 is a possible D gene (6 bases). The CDR3 consists of 15 residues. Looked up from germline, CDR1 is GTSNPN and CDR2 is SVGIG (reference sequence). Trimming shortened V by 0 bases and J by 10 bases, and 16 bases separated the two germline ends. CDR3 in DNA: TGTGCCTGGAGTGTACGGGCAGGGGAAGGCTCACCCCTCCACTTT. This gives the protein CAWSVRAGEGSPLHF.

The chain combines TRBV19 with TRBJ2-5; 9 bases are a match to TRBD2. V lost 8 bases, J lost 4 bases, and 8 bases stayed unmatched. The CDR3 contains 14 residues. Per germline, CDR1 LNHDA and CDR2 SQIVND (reference sequence). The CDR3, as DNA: TGTGCCAGTGCCGCTAGCGGGGTCCGAGAGACCCAGTACTTC. Encoded protein: CASAASGVRETQYF.

This chain joins TRBV10-3 and TRBJ2-7, with 11 bases aligning to TRBD1. The CDR3 contains 14 residues. Germline-derived CDR1 and CDR2 are ENHRY and SYGVKD. The junction had 6 bases not matched to a gene; V was cut back by 11 bases and J by 0 bases. The DNA for the CDR3 is TGTGCCGCGGGACAGGGGGTCTACTCCTACGAGCAGTACTTC. It encodes CAAGQGVYSYEQYF.

The chain employs TRBV19 and TRBJ1-6; D gene uncertain. Germline CDR1 LNHDA, CDR2 SQIVND (reference sequence). CDR3 size: 18 residues. Trimming removed 1 base from V and 7 bases from J, with 20 bases in between. CDR3 DNA: TGTGCCAGTAGTATAGGCCGCTCTCTAATCCAAAAAAATTCACCCCTCCACTTT. Translating it yields CASSIGRSLIQKNSPLHF.

The table lists this clone with a count of one. The chain links TRBV6-4 to TRBJ2-1; 12 bases match TRBD2. V gave up 4 bases and J gave up 6 bases; unmatched junction bases: 7. CDR3 length equals 16 residues. Germline values: CDR1 MRHNA, CDR2 SNTAGT. The CDR3: CASSAQTSGRTNEQFF. CDR3 sequence (DNA): TGTGCCAGCAGTGCCCAGACTAGCGGGAGAACCAATGAGCAGTTCTTC.

The rearrangement links TRBV28 to TRBJ2-7, with a weak D call TRBD1 (5 bases). V was cut by 4 bases and J by 2 bases, with 15 bases left in between. This CDR3 has 15 amino acids. Germline CDR1 MDHEN, CDR2 SYDVKM. CDR3 sequence (DNA): TGTGCCAGCAGTTCGGGTCAGGACACCACCTACGAGCAGTACTTC. The encoded protein is CASSSGQDTTYEQYF.

V usage is TRBV6-5 and J usage is TRBJ2-3; D gene uncertain. The V gene lost 5 bases and the J gene lost 0 bases, with 12 bases spanning the gap. The CDR3 is 15 amino acids. CDR1 and CDR2 from the germline V gene are MNHEY and SVGAGI. The CDR3 spells CASSRASTSTDTQYF. CDR3 coding DNA: TGTGCCAGCAGTCGTGCTAGTACCAGCACAGATACGCAGTATTTT.

This clone has only a few counts. V usage is TRBV29-1 and J usage is TRBJ2-3, with a tentative D call TRBD1 (5 bases). The CDR3 totals 11 residues. CDR1 and CDR2 (germline): SQVTM, ANQGSEA. Trimming stripped 4 bases from V and 3 bases from J, with 5 bases between. The DNA for the CDR3 is TGCAGCGTTGGACAGACAGATACGCAGTATTTT. Amino acid sequence: CSVGQTDTQYF.

The chain combines TRBV7-9 with TRBJ1-1; the D is unclear. Trimming removed 7 bases from V and 1 base from J, with 16 bases in between. CDR1 is SEHNR and CDR2 is FQNEAQ in the germline V gene (reference sequence). There are 15 residues in the CDR3. The CDR3 sequence is CASNLARAANTEAFF. The CDR3, as DNA: TGTGCCAGCAACCTTGCCCGGGCAGCGAACACTGAAGCTTTCTTT.

V and J are TRBV7-2 and TRBJ2-1; 13 bases fit TRBD2. The CDR3 consists of 16 residues. V lost 3 bases to trimming and J lost 6 bases; unmatched junction nucleotides: 5. Germline V lookup: CDR1 SGHTA, CDR2 FQGNSA. Here the CDR3 DNA reads TGTGCCAGCAGCTTCCCGGGACTAGCGGGGCTCAATGAGCAGTTCTTC. Its protein product is CASSFPGLAGLNEQFF.

This rearrangement joins TRBV11-2 to TRBJ1-1; tentatively, D is TRBD1 (5 bases). In germline, CDR1 is SGHAT, CDR2 FQNNGV. V shed 5 bases and J shed 5 bases, with 18 bases lying between them. This CDR3 region has 15 residues. The CDR3 sequence is CASSPGREKGTEAFF. CDR3 sequence (DNA): TGTGCCAGCAGCCCCGGACGGGAGAAGGGGACTGAAGCTTTCTTT.